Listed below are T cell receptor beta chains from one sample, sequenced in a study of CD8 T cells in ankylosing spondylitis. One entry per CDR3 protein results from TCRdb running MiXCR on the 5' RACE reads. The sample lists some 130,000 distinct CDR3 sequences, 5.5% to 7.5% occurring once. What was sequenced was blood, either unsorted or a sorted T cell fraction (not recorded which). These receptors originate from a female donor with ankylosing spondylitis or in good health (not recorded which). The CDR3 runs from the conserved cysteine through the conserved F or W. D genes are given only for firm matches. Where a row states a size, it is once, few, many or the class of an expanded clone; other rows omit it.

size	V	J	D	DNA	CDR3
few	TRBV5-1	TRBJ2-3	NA	TGCGCCAGCAGCTTGGACGTCGGGAGCTTAGCAGATACGCAGTATTTT	CASSLDVGSLADTQYF
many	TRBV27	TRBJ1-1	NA	TGTGCCAGCAGTCCCCGGGAGACCGGGGTGCCTTTCTTT	CASSPRETGVPFF
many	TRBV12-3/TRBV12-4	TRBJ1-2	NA	TGTGCCAGCAGTTTGTCGTCGTCAGGTCCGGGGTACACCTTC	CASSLSSSGPGYTF
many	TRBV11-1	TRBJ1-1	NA	TGTGCCAGCAGCGCAAAAGGGAGTTGGGGATTTGAAGCTTTCTTT	CASSAKGSWGFEAFF
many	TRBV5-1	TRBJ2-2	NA	TGCGCCAGCAGCCACGGGACCCTCACCGGGGAGCTGTTTTTT	CASSHGTLTGELFF
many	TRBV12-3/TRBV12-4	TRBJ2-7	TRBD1	TGTGCCAGCAGCTCGGACAGGTACGAGCAGTACTTC	CASSSDRYEQYF
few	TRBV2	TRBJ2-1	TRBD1	TGTGCCAGCAGTGGTGAACAGGGGGGTCCCAATGAGCAGTTCTTC	CASSGEQGGPNEQFF
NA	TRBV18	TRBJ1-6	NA	TGTGCCAGCTCACCAACTTCGGGTTCACCCCTCCACTTT	CASSPTSGSPLHF
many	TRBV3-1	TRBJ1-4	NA	TGTGCCAGCAGTCAAGGGTGGCCGAGTAATGAAAAACTGTTTTTT	CASSQGWPSNEKLFF
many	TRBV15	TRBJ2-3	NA	TGTGCCACCAGCAGAGATCTTTTAGATACGCAGTATTTT	CATSRDLLDTQYF
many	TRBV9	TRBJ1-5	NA	TGTGCCAGCAGCGTAGGTCTCGGCTTTCAGCCCCAGCATTTT	CASSVGLGFQPQHF
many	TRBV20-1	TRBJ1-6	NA	TGCAGTGCTAGAGACTCTCTTGTGGGGAGGGATTCACCCCTCCACTTT	CSARDSLVGRDSPLHF
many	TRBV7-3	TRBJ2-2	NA	TGTGCCAGCAGCTCCCAGGGGACGGACACCGGGGAGCTGTTTTTT	CASSSQGTDTGELFF
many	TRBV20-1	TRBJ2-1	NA	TGCAGTGCTAGAGATCGGCAGAATACCTACAATGAGCAGTTCTTC	CSARDRQNTYNEQFF
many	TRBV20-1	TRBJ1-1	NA	TGCAGTGCTAGAGATGCTGGGACATGGATCACTGAAGCTTTCTTT	CSARDAGTWITEAFF
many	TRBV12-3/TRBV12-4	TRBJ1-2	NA	TGTGCCAGCAGTTTCAGCGGGGAGTACACCTTC	CASSFSGEYTF
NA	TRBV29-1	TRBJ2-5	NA	TGCAGCGTTGTTTGGGCTAGCGAGGGGTTCAGTGGAGAGACCCAGTACTTC	CSVVWASEGFSGETQYF
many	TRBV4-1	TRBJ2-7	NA	TGCGCCAGCAGCCAAGATCCAGGGGGGGCCTACGAGCAGTACTTC	CASSQDPGGAYEQYF
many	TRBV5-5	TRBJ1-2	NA	TGTGCCAGCAGCTTCGAGAGTTTTGGCTACACCTTC	CASSFESFGYTF
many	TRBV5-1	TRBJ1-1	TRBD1	TGCGCCAGCAGCCCGCGGACAGGCCGAGGGAACACTGAAGCTTTCTTT	CASSPRTGRGNTEAFF
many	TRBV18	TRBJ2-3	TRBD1	TGTGCCAGCTCGCCGACAGGGCGTCCGACAGATACGCAGTATTTT	CASSPTGRPTDTQYF
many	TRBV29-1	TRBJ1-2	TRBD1	TGCAGCGTTGATGCCTTGACGACAGGGCACCTATTCTATGGCTACACCTTC	CSVDALTTGHLFYGYTF
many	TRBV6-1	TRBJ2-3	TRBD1	TGTGCCAGCGGCCCGGGACAGGGTGGAACAGATACGCAGTATTTT	CASGPGQGGTDTQYF
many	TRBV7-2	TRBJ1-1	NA	TGTGCCAGCAGCCTTGGGCGGGGCCGAGGGGAAGCTTTCTTT	CASSLGRGRGEAFF
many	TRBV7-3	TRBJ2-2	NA	TGTGCCAGCAGCTTAGCTTCAGCAGTTAAAACCGGGGAGCTGTTTTTT	CASSLASAVKTGELFF
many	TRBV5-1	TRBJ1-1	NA	TGCGCCAGCAGCTTGGGGGGATCCAGGGGAGTATACACTGAAGCTTTCTTT	CASSLGGSRGVYTEAFF
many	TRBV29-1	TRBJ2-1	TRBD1	TGCAGCGTCCCCACAACAGGGGGCGCCTCCCCTGAGCAGTTCTTC	CSVPTTGGASPEQFF
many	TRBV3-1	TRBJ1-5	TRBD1	TGTGCCAGCAGCGACAGGGGTAGCAATCAGCCCCAGCATTTT	CASSDRGSNQPQHF
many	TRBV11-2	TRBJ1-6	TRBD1	TGTGCCAGCAGGCGCCCCGGACAGGGAAATAATTCACCCCTCCACTTT	CASRRPGQGNNSPLHF
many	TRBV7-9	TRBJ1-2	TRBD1	TGTGCCAGCAGCTCCAGGCGGGACAGGAGAACTAACTATGGCTACACCTTC	CASSSRRDRRTNYGYTF
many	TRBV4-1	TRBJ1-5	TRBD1	TGCGCCAGCAGCCAAAGAGGGTCGACAGGGTCGGATCAGCCCCAGCATTTT	CASSQRGSTGSDQPQHF
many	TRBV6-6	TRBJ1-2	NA	TGTGCCAGCAGACCCCACAGTTATGGCTACACCTTC	CASRPHSYGYTF
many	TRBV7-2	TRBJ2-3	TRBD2	TGTGCCAGCATGCGCGGGGGAGCCACAGATACGCAGTATTTT	CASMRGGATDTQYF
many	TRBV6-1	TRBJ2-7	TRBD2	TGTGCCAGCAGGGTGACTAGCGGGGTTTACGAGCAGTACTTC	CASRVTSGVYEQYF